The clone carrying this T cell receptor (beta chain) appeared many times. What it binds is not known. These data belong to a study of post-analysis software for immune sequencing data. Study-wide context: The courses of disease that were included comprised relapsing-remitting, secondary progressive and progressive-relapsing multiple sclerosis. Study-level findings and limits: Relative to controls, patients had 4 or 5 TRBV segments at higher frequency, with TRBV5-6, TRBV5-1 and TRBV20-1 among these.

The CDR3 totals 13 residues. Trimming at V came to 6 bases and at J to 4 bases, leaving 5 bases not matched to a gene. TCR beta cDNA libraries included unique molecular identifiers. TCRdb recomputed calls from the PCR reads with MiXCR, one row per CDR3 protein. This table holds over 250,000 distinct CDR3 sequences, 36% found once. The receptor was derived from a girl between 10 and 17 years old with multiple sclerosis. The V and J genes are TRBV12-3 or TRBV12-4 and TRBJ2-5, with 7 nucleotides matching TRBD1. Sequencing was carried out using blood. CDR3 DNA sequence: TGTGCCAGCAGGGAAAGGGGGCGAGAGACCCAGTACTTC. Translation gives CASRERGRETQYF.